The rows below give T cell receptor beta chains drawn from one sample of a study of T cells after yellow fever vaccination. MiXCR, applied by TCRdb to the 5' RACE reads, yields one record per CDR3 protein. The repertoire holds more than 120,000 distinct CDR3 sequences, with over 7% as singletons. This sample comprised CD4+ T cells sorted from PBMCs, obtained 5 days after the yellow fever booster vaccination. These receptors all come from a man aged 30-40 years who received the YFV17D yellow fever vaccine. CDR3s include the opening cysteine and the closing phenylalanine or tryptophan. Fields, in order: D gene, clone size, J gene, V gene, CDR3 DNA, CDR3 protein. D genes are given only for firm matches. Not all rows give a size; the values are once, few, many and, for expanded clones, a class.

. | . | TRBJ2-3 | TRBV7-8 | TGTGCCAGCAGTCTACAGGCCACAGATACGCAGTATTTT | CASSLQATDTQYF
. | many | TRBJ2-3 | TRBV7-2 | TGTGCCAGCAGCTTAGGGGCCCCCCGCACAGATACGCAGTATTTT | CASSLGAPRTDTQYF
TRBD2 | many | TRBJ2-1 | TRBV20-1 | TGCAGTGCTAGAGTGGCGGGAGGGCCGAATAATGAGCAGTTCTTC | CSARVAGGPNNEQFF
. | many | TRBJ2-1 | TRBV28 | TGTGCCAGCAGTTTATCGGGACTCCTAACTTACAATGAGCAGTTCTTC | CASSLSGLLTYNEQFF
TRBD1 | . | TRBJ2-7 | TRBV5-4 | TGTGCCAGCAGCCGGGACCCCGGGACAGGGGGCGGCGAGCAGTACTTC | CASSRDPGTGGGEQYF
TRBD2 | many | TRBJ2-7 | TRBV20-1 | TGCAGTGCAGCTGGGGGACTAGTTTCACGCGAGCAGTACTTC | CSAAGGLVSREQYF
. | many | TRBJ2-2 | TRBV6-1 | TGTGCCAGCAGACCCGTGGGGGGAGCGAGTAACACCGGGGAGCTGTTTTTT | CASRPVGGASNTGELFF
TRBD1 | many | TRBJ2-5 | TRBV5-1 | TGCGCCAGCAGCCCGGGGACAGGGGAAGAGACCCAGTACTTC | CASSPGTGEETQYF
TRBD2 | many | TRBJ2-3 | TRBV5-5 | TGTGCCAGCAGCTTCACTCTAGCGGGAGGGCCGAATACGCAGTATTTT | CASSFTLAGGPNTQYF
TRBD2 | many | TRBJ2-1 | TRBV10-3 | TGTGCCATCAGTTATAGCGGGAATGAGCAGTTCTTC | CAISYSGNEQFF
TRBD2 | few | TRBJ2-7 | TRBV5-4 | TGTGCCAGCAGTAGTCAGGGACTAGCGGGGCTACAAACCTACGAGCAGTACTTC | CASSSQGLAGLQTYEQYF
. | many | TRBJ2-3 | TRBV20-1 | TGCAGTGCTTACCAACATGGGTTGATGCAGTATTTT | CSAYQHGLMQYF
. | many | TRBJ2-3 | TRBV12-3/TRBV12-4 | TGTGCCGCTGCTAGGGGGGGGCGTACGCAGTATTTT | CAAARGGRTQYF
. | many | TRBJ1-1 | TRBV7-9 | TGTGCCAGCAGCTTAGCGTTAGTTGGGGCTGAAGCTTTCTTT | CASSLALVGAEAFF
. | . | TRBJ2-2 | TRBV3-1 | TGTGCCTGCAGCCAACCTCTGCCTATCAACACCGGGGAGCTGTTTTTT | CACSQPLPINTGELFF
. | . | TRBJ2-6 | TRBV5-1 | TGCGCCAGCAGCTTCAGTGTGGCGGGGGCCAACGTCCTGACTTTC | CASSFSVAGANVLTF
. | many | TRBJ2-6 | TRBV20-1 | TGCAGTGCTAAGGGGCCTTTCTTTCCTAGCTCTGGGGCCAACGTCCTGACTTTC | CSAKGPFFPSSGANVLTF
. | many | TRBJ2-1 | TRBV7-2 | TGTGCCAGCAGCTTACGGCAGAAGGATGAGCAGTTCTTC | CASSLRQKDEQFF
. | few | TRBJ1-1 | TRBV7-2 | TGTGCCAGCGGGAGAGGGGGGGCGGTCGCTGAAGCTTTCTTT | CASGRGGAVAEAFF
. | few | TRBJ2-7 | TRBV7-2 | TGTGCCAGCAGACGAACCGCCCAGGGGAAGGTGTACGAGCAGTACTTC | CASRRTAQGKVYEQYF
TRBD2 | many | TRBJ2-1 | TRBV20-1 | TGCAGTGCCCCGATCGCGGGAGTAACCAATGAGCAGTTCTTC | CSAPIAGVTNEQFF
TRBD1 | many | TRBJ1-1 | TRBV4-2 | TGTGCCAGCAGCCGGACAGGGATGAACACTGAAGCTTTCTTT | CASSRTGMNTEAFF
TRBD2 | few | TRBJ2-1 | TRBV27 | TGTGCCAGCAGTTTACGATTAGCGGGAGGCCATGAGCAGTTCTTC | CASSLRLAGGHEQFF
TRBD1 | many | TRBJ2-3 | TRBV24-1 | TGTGCCACCAGTGATCCCCCCCAGGGGGTGAGCACAGATACGCAGTATTTT | CATSDPPQGVSTDTQYF
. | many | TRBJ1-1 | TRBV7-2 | TGTGCCAGCAGCCCGTCGGTCTCGAACACTGAAGCTTTCTTT | CASSPSVSNTEAFF